These 16 T cell receptor beta chains came from one sample sequenced in a study of T cell responses to AZD1222 COVID-19 vaccine. Sequencing was performed with immunoSEQ multiplex PCR; in TCRdb, only in-frame clones are kept and a portion is missing. The table lists some 150,000 clones, 90% of them singletons. This specimen consisted of peripheral blood, obtained 28 days after the second AZD1222 dose. The receptors here all came from an adult who received the AZD1222 COVID-19 vaccine.

This clone has only one observation. The V gene is TRBV30, the J gene TRBJ1-4; tentatively, D is TRBD1 (5 bases). CDR3 length: 15 residues. From germline, CDR1 is GTSNPN and CDR2 SVGIG (reference sequence). The ends were cut back, 3 bases at V and 5 bases at J, with 16 bases in the middle. The CDR3 nucleotides read TGTGCCTGGAGGGCCCAGGGAGGCCCGAATGAAAAACTGTTTTTT. Translated, it gives CAWRAQGGPNEKLFF.

This chain joins TRBV5-4 and TRBJ1-2; 10 nucleotides align to TRBD1. CDR1 and CDR2 from the germline V gene are SGHNT and YYREEE (reference sequence). The CDR3 runs to 15 residues. Germline trimming cut 0 bases from V and 8 bases from J; bases unmatched to any gene: 7. The CDR3 region is CASSLAQGQGGGYTF. CDR3 DNA: TGTGCCAGCAGCTTGGCCCAAGGACAGGGGGGCGGCTACACCTTC.

This clone was counted a single time. This chain links TRBV14 with TRBJ2-2; either TRBD1 or TRBD2 may supply D (6 bases each). V shed 5 bases and J shed 5 bases, with 15 bases lying between them. The CDR3 consists of 15 residues. Germline CDR1 and CDR2: SGHDN and FVKESK. The CDR3 loop reads CASSSTGRKTGELFF. In nucleotides, the CDR3 is TGTGCCAGCAGCTCAACAGGGAGGAAAACCGGGGAGCTGTTTTTT.

V gene TRBV4-1 combines with J gene TRBJ2-2; D ambiguous. Trimming left V 4 bases short and J 4 bases short, with 7 bases between. Looked up from germline, CDR1 is MGHRA and CDR2 is YSYEKL. The CDR3 has 13 residues. CDR3 loop: CASSPPSTGELFF. The CDR3 region has the DNA TGCGCCAGCAGCCCACCGAGCACCGGGGAGCTGTTTTTT.

The chain recombines TRBV5-1 with TRBJ1-5; the D is unclear. The germline V gene has CDR1 SGHRS and CDR2 YFSETQ. CDR3 size: 14 residues. V gave up 0 bases and J gave up 3 bases, with 7 bases separating them. DNA of the CDR3: TGCGCCAGCAGCTTGGAAGGGATCAATCAGCCCCAGCATTTT. Protein sequence: CASSLEGINQPQHF.

This clone came up once. V and J are TRBV5-1 and TRBJ2-3; D possibly matches TRBD1 or TRBD2 (5 bases each). Germline values: CDR1 SGHRS, CDR2 YFSETQ. The CDR3 runs 17 residues. V lost 0 bases and J lost 1, with 15 bases in between. The CDR3 sequence: CASSLAKLGVGTDTQYF. CDR3 DNA sequence: TGCGCCAGCAGCTTGGCAAAACTAGGGGTTGGCACAGATACGCAGTATTTT.

The V and J genes are TRBV4-2 and TRBJ1-1; D call uncertain. The CDR3 covers 16 residues. The germline V gene has CDR1 LGHNA and CDR2 YNFKEQ. V lost 1 base, J lost 0 bases, and 12 bases lay in between. The CDR3 region has the DNA TGTGCCAGCAGCCAAGTAGGAAACTCCATGAACACTGAAGCTTTCTTT. Amino acids: CASSQVGNSMNTEAFF.

V gene TRBV12-3 or TRBV12-4 combines with J gene TRBJ1-6; no firm D call. The CDR3 runs 12 residues. The ends were cut back, 7 bases at V and 12 bases at J, with 13 bases in the middle. CDR3 in amino acids: CASNPDARPLHF. The DNA for the CDR3 is TGTGCCAGCAATCCGGACGCAAGACCCCTCCACTTT.

This clone appeared once. This chain uses TRBV10-2 with TRBJ2-6; the D is unclear. V lost 6 bases to trimming and J lost 4 bases, with 7 bases between them. Germline V lookup: CDR1 WSHSY, CDR2 SAAADI. This CDR3 is built from 13 residues. The CDR3 region has the DNA TGCGCCAGCAGCCTCGGGGGGGCCAACGTCCTGACTTTC. It is translated as CASSLGGANVLTF.

V and J are TRBV7-9 and TRBJ2-1; 8 bases are shared with TRBD2. CDR1 and CDR2 (germline): SEHNR, FQNEAQ (reference sequence). The CDR3 contains 16 residues. V lost 1 base to trimming and J lost 7 bases; unmatched junction nucleotides: 9. The CDR3 here is CASSLVITGGGNEQFF. CDR3 nucleotide sequence: TGTGCCAGCAGCTTAGTAATCACGGGAGGGGGAAATGAGCAGTTCTTC. Looking up the rest from reference TRBV7-9 and TRBJ2-1 gives the full variable domain: DTGVSQNPRHKITKRGQNVTFRCDPISEHNRLYWYRQTLGQGPEFLTYFQNEAQLEKSRLLSDRFSAERPKGSFSTLEIQRTEQGDSAMYLCASSLVITGGGNEQFFGPGTRLTVL.

The rearrangement uses TRBV14 and TRBJ2-5; no definite D call. Trimming stripped 1 base from V and 3 bases from J, with 12 bases between. The length of the CDR3 is 15 residues. Germline loops: CDR1 SGHDN, CDR2 FVKESK. CDR3 sequence: CASSQGRSVKETQYF. In nucleotides, the CDR3 is TGTGCCAGCAGCCAAGGCCGGTCAGTCAAAGAGACCCAGTACTTC.

The V call is TRBV14, the J call TRBJ1-2; D is unclear. Germline V gives CDR1 SGHDN, CDR2 FVKESK. V lost 4 bases and J 8 bases, leaving 14 bases between the germline ends. The CDR3 totals 13 residues. The CDR3 is CASSLDSWRGYTF. CDR3 sequence (DNA): TGTGCCAGCAGCCTTGACTCGTGGCGGGGCTACACCTTC.

V usage is TRBV6-5 and J usage is TRBJ1-3; D ambiguous. The CDR3 has 14 amino acids. Germline CDR1 reads MNHEY; CDR2 reads SVGAGI. V was shortened by 5 bases and J by 0 bases, with 8 bases between the two germline ends. This CDR3 is CASSQPGSGNTIYF. The CDR3 DNA follows: TGTGCCAGCAGTCAACCGGGCTCTGGAAACACCATATATTTT.

This clone showed up just a few times. V gene TRBV9 combines with J gene TRBJ1-1, with D possibly matching TRBD1 (5 bases). The ends were cut back, 3 bases at V and 0 bases at J, with 9 bases in the middle. The CDR3 is 14 residues long. From germline, CDR1 is SGDLS and CDR2 YYNGEE. CDR3 in DNA: TGTGCCAGCAGCGGACGGGGGATGAACACTGAAGCTTTCTTT. Translation gives CASSGRGMNTEAFF.

The V call is TRBV7-2, the J call TRBJ2-7, with D possibly TRBD2 on 7 matching bases. In germline, CDR1 is SGHTA, CDR2 FQGNSA. The CDR3 is 14 amino acids. V was trimmed by 5 bases and J by 6 bases, leaving 17 bases between them. The CDR3 DNA sequence: TGTGCCAGCAGCGACCGCGGGGGCCCCTCCGAGCAGTACTTC. Its translation is CASSDRGGPSEQYF. Together with reference TRBV7-2 and TRBJ2-7, the CDR3 gives the full variable domain: GAGVSQSPSNKVTEKGKDVELRCDPISGHTALYWYRQSLGQGLEFLIYFQGNSAPDKSGLPSDRFSAERTGGSVSTLTIQRTQQEDSAVYLCASSDRGGPSEQYFGPGTRLTVT.

The rearrangement links TRBV6-1 to TRBJ2-5; D not resolved. In germline, CDR1 is MNHNS, CDR2 SASEGT. This CDR3 region has 14 residues. V was clipped by 2 bases and J by 6 bases, with 13 bases between them. The CDR3 is CASSEFRWGKTQYF. CDR3 sequence (DNA): TGTGCCAGCAGTGAATTTCGTTGGGGAAAGACCCAGTACTTC.